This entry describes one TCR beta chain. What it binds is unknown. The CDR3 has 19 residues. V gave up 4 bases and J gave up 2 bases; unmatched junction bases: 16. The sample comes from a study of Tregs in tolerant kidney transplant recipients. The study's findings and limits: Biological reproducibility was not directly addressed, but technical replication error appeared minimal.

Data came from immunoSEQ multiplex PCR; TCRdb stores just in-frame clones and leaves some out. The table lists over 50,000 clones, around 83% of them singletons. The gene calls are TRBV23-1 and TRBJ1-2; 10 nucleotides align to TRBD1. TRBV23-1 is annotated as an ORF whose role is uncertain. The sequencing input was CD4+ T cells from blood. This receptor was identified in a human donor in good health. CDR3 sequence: CASSPEGQGESVNNYGYTF. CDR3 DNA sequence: TGCGCCAGCAGTCCAGAAGGACAGGGGGAGAGCGTAAACAACTATGGCTACACCTTC.